A selection of T cell receptor beta chains follows, all from one sample in a study of blood T cell repertoires in COVID-19. The table came from immunoSEQ multiplex PCR; TCRdb's copy has only in-frame clones and leaves some out. This sample has 300,000 to 350,000 clones, with about 87% found just once. Sequences were obtained from peripheral blood. The receptors derive from a woman aged 50 to 60 with COVID-19, enrolled during active disease. CDR3s include the opening cysteine and the closing phenylalanine or tryptophan. The order of the fields is D gene, J gene, clone size, V gene, CDR3 DNA, CDR3 protein. D genes are given only for firm matches. The size entry is marked missing in some rows and otherwise reads once, few, many or a size class.

- TRBJ1-5 - TRBV19 TGTGCCAGTAGTTTTAGATCCCCTATGAATCAGCCCCAGCATTTT CASSFRSPMNQPQHF
- TRBJ1-2 - TRBV28 TGTGCAGGATCTCAGGGGCAACTCCGAGGCTACACCTTC CAGSQGQLRGYTF
- TRBJ1-1 - TRBV7-9 TGTGCCAGCAGCTTAGAGTCTGGGAGGATGGGCACTGAAGCTTTCTTT CASSLESGRMGTEAFF
- TRBJ1-2 - TRBV30 TGTGCCTGGAGGGCAGACAGCATTGGAGGCTACACCTTC CAWRADSIGGYTF
TRBD1 TRBJ1-1 - TRBV6-5 TGTGCCAGCAGTTACGGGACAGCGTACACTGAAGCTTTCTTT CASSYGTAYTEAFF
- TRBJ2-1 - TRBV5-1 TGCGCCAGCAGCTTGAGTAGCTGGAGTGAGCAGTTCTTC CASSLSSWSEQFF
- TRBJ1-2 - TRBV27 TGTGCCAGCAGTTTTGTCAACAGGGAATCTCACTATGGCTACACCTTC CASSFVNRESHYGYTF
- TRBJ2-7 - TRBV6-6 TGTGCCAGCAGTAAGCTAGACCCGAGCTCCTACGAGCAGTACTTC CASSKLDPSSYEQYF
- TRBJ2-2 - TRBV21-1 TGTGCCAGCAGCCTCCGGTCGGGGGAGCTGTTTTTT CASSLRSGELFF
- TRBJ2-1 - TRBV5-6 TGTGCCAGCAGCCCGATAAGGAGCTCCTACAATGAGCAGTTCTTC CASSPIRSSYNEQFF
- TRBJ2-7 - TRBV18 TGTGCCAGCTCAGCCCGACAGAGGACCTACGAGCAGTACTTC CASSARQRTYEQYF
TRBD2 TRBJ2-1 - TRBV4-2 TGTGCCAGCGGAAGACTAGCGGGTCTCAATGAGCAGTTCTTC CASGRLAGLNEQFF
- TRBJ1-5 - TRBV30 TGTGCCTGGAGTGTAAGAGGAGCGAGCAATCAGCCCCAGCATTTT CAWSVRGASNQPQHF
- TRBJ1-4 - TRBV2 TGTGCCAGCAGTACCTTAGAGTCCGTAAATAAAAAACTGTTTTTT CASSTLESVNKKLFF
TRBD1 TRBJ1-1 - TRBV6-5 TGTGCCAGCAGTTACGGGACAGCTCGCCCGAACACTGAAGCTTTCTTT CASSYGTARPNTEAFF
TRBD2 TRBJ2-3 once TRBV30 TGTGCCTGGAGTTGGACCGGGAGGGCCGGGGCAGATACGCAGTATTTT CAWSWTGRAGADTQYF
- TRBJ2-1 - TRBV7-2 TGTGCCAGCAGCTTTGGGGCGGCCGGGGGTCGCGCGGGATACAATGAGCAGTTCTTC CASSFGAAGGRAGYNEQFF
TRBD2 TRBJ2-2 - TRBV5-1 TGCGCCAGCAGCTTGCCGGGACTAGCGGGAAAGCATGACGGGGAGCTGTTTTTT CASSLPGLAGKHDGELFF
- TRBJ1-5 - TRBV2 TGTGCCAGCATTCTTTATAGCAATCAGCCCCAGCATTTT CASILYSNQPQHF
- TRBJ2-3 - TRBV7-6 TGTGCCAGCAGCTTATATACTACTCCTAGCACAGATACGCAGTATTTT CASSLYTTPSTDTQYF
TRBD2 TRBJ2-2 - TRBV2 TGTGCCAGCAGTCTGCCTAGCGGGAGGGCCAAGCGCTCGACCGGGGAGCTGTTTTTT CASSLPSGRAKRSTGELFF
TRBD2 TRBJ2-3 once TRBV19 TGTGCCAGTATTGGAGCGGGAGGGCCGGCAGATACGCAGTATTTT CASIGAGGPADTQYF
- TRBJ1-1 - TRBV15 TGTGCCACCAGCAGCCTGACACTCATGAACACTGAAGCTTTCTTT CATSSLTLMNTEAFF
TRBD1 TRBJ2-3 - TRBV3-1/TRBV3-2 TGTGCCAGCAGGACAGGGGGGTGGGGTACGCAGTATTTT CASRTGGWGTQYF
TRBD1 TRBJ2-2 - TRBV19 TGTGCCACCGCGGATCGGGGACAGGGTACCGGGGAGCTGTTTTTT CATADRGQGTGELFF
- TRBJ2-2 once TRBV4-3 TGCGCCAGCAGCCAAGCGGAAGGGAGCCTGTCAGCCACCGGGGAGCTGTTTTTT CASSQAEGSLSATGELFF
TRBD2 TRBJ2-5 - TRBV7-9 TGTGCCAGCAGCTTAGTTCGGGGGGTTGCGGAGACCCAGTACTTC CASSLVRGVAETQYF
TRBD1 TRBJ1-2 - TRBV5-1 TGCGCCAGCAGCTCAACCGGGACAGGGGCCGGGGTCTATGGCTACACCTTC CASSSTGTGAGVYGYTF
TRBD1 TRBJ2-1 - TRBV11-2 TGTGCCAGCAGCTTAGGACAGGGGGCTGGCGATGAGCAGTTCTTC CASSLGQGAGDEQFF
TRBD2 TRBJ2-7 - TRBV19 TGTGCCAGTAGCTGGGGAGGGGTAAACTACGAGCAGTACTTC CASSWGGVNYEQYF
TRBD2 TRBJ2-7 - TRBV2 TGTGCCAGCAGTGATCGGCGGACTAGCGGGAGAGCCCCCTACGAGCAGTACTTC CASSDRRTSGRAPYEQYF
TRBD2 TRBJ2-2 - TRBV6-5 TGTGCCAGCAAGACTAGCGGGACCGGGGAGCTGTTTTTT CASKTSGTGELFF
- TRBJ1-5 - TRBV18 TGTGCCAGCTCAGTAGACAGTCTGGGTAACGGCAATCAGCCCCAGCATTTT CASSVDSLGNGNQPQHF
TRBD1 TRBJ1-5 - TRBV2 TGTGCCAGCAGGGAATTGACAGGGAGAAATCAGCCCCAGCATTTT CASRELTGRNQPQHF
- TRBJ2-7 - TRBV5-1 TGCGCCAGCAGCCCGCTGACGGGGACGGGGGACGAGCAGTACTTC CASSPLTGTGDEQYF
- TRBJ2-2 - TRBV3-1/TRBV3-2 TGTGCCAGCAGCCAAGATTATAAAGCGGGTAGGAACACCGGGGAGCTGTTTTTT CASSQDYKAGRNTGELFF
- TRBJ1-1 once TRBV5-6 TGTGCCAGCAGTCCAGAAAAGGGGTTTGAAGCTTTCTTT CASSPEKGFEAFF
- TRBJ1-6 - TRBV5-8 TGTGCCAGCAGCCCCCGCGGGAAGGGAAGTTCACCCCTCCACTTT CASSPRGKGSSPLHF
- TRBJ2-7 - TRBV7-6 TGTGCCAGCAGCCCCAGCGGAGGCTCCTACGAGCAGTACTTC CASSPSGGSYEQYF
TRBD1 TRBJ1-1 - TRBV6-5 TGTGCCAGCAGGCCCGGGACAGCGTTTGAAGCTTTCTTT CASRPGTAFEAFF
- TRBJ2-3 few TRBV30 TGTGCCTGGAGTGTACTAGGGGGGGAAGATACGCAGTATTTT CAWSVLGGEDTQYF
TRBD2 TRBJ2-5 - TRBV7-2 TGTGCCAGCAGCTTAGCGCGGGAGAGGCCCAAGACCCAGTACTTC CASSLARERPKTQYF
- TRBJ2-1 - TRBV11-3 TGTGCCAGCTCTACAGGAGGGGGGGGGAATGAGCAGTTCTTC CASSTGGGGNEQFF
- TRBJ1-1 - TRBV27 TGTGCCAGCAGTCCGGACAGCTACACTGAAGCTTTCTTT CASSPDSYTEAFF
TRBD1 TRBJ1-1 - TRBV12-5 TGTGCTAGTGGTTCGACAGGGCTTGGCACTGAAGCTTTCTTT CASGSTGLGTEAFF
- TRBJ2-6 - TRBV19 TGTGCCACCCGGGTAACCAACTCTGGGGCCAACGTCCTGACTTTC CATRVTNSGANVLTF
TRBD2 TRBJ2-1 - TRBV2 TGTGCCAGCAAACTAGCGGGAGCCTACAATGAGCAGTTCTTC CASKLAGAYNEQFF
TRBD1 TRBJ1-2 - TRBV20-1 TGCAGTGCTAGTAGTGGGGAAGCACAGGGGAACTATGGCTACACCTTC CSASSGEAQGNYGYTF